This T cell receptor (beta chain) was sequenced during a study of PD-1 blockade in mismatch repair-deficient tumors. By share, this clone counts as medium-sized (0.01 to 0.1%). Using immunoSEQ multiplex PCR, the repertoire was profiled, and TCRdb retains in-frame clones only, with some absent. The sample lists approximately 51,000 clones, 81% occurring once. Germline values: CDR1 SNHLY, CDR2 FYNNEI. Trimming cost V 6 bases and J 6 bases; bases outside gene matches: 9. The CDR3 consists of 14 residues. PCR or immunohistochemistry showed mismatch repair deficiency in every enrolled patient. The rearrangement links TRBV2 to TRBJ1-2, with 8 bases matching TRBD1. The sequences come from peripheral blood, collected less than 21 weeks after starting pembrolizumab. This sequence was found in an adult with mismatch repair-deficient cancer. The CDR3 here is CASSETDRVDGYTF. The CDR3 DNA sequence: TGTGCCAGCAGCGAGACGGACAGGGTGGATGGCTACACCTTC.